Listed below are T cell receptor beta chains from one sample, sequenced in a study of T cells in Graves' hyperthyroidism and ophthalmopathy. MiXCR was run by TCRdb on the multiplex PCR reads, yielding one entry per CDR3 protein. This table holds some 700,000 distinct CDR3 sequences, 17% found once. Sequencing input: blood. The source is a man aged 45-65 years with Graves' hyperthyroidism. The CDR3 runs from the conserved cysteine through the conserved F or W. D genes are given only for firm matches. Not all rows give a size; the values are once, few, many and, for expanded clones, a class.

d_call | j_call | v_call | clone_size | cdr3_aa | cdr3_nt
- | TRBJ1-1 | TRBV6-5 | many | CASSYQILGWDTEAFF | TGTGCCAGCAGTTACCAAATCCTGGGGTGGGACACTGAAGCTTTCTTT
- | TRBJ2-1 | TRBV20-1 | few | CSARFDLSYNEQFF | TGCAGTGCTAGGTTCGATCTGTCCTACAATGAGCAGTTCTTC
TRBD2 | TRBJ2-1 | TRBV27 | many | CASSYAGTSFNEQFF | TGTGCCAGCAGTTACGCGGGGACTAGTTTTAATGAGCAGTTCTTC
TRBD2 | TRBJ2-1 | TRBV20-1 | - | CSARVLAGNNEQFF | TGCAGTGCTAGAGTCTTAGCGGGTAACAATGAGCAGTTCTTC
- | TRBJ2-2 | TRBV27 | many | CASSSPGNTGELFF | TGTGCCAGCAGTTCCCCCGGAAACACCGGGGAGCTGTTTTTT
TRBD2 | TRBJ2-1 | TRBV6-2/TRBV6-3 | - | CASSYSTGGRRDEQSF | TGTGCCAGCAGTTACTCGACGGGCGGGAGGAGGGATGAGCAGTCCTTC
- | TRBJ1-1 | TRBV6-2/TRBV6-3 | many | CASSYSTLGTEAFF | TGTGCCAGCAGTTACTCGACTTTGGGGACTGAAGCTTTCTTT
- | TRBJ1-2 | TRBV28 | many | CASSFTGDYGYTF | TGTGCCAGCAGTTTTACGGGGGACTATGGCTACACCTTC
- | TRBJ2-1 | TRBV9 | - | CASTKTGTYNEQFF | TGTGCCAGCACAAAGACGGGGACCTACAATGAGCAGTTCTTC
- | TRBJ2-3 | TRBV2 | many | CASNSGTHTDTQYF | TGTGCCAGCAATTCCGGGACGCACACAGATACGCAGTATTTT
TRBD2 | TRBJ2-7 | TRBV27 | few | CASSGLGEVLYEQYF | TGTGCCAGCAGCGGACTAGGCGAGGTATTATACGAGCAGTACTTC
TRBD2 | TRBJ2-2 | TRBV6-2/TRBV6-3 | many | CASSSGLAGTNTGELFF | TGTGCCAGCAGTTCCGGACTAGCGGGGACGAACACCGGGGAGCTGTTTTTT
- | TRBJ2-3 | TRBV19 | - | CASSIIGHQDTQYF | TGTGCCAGTAGTATAATTGGGCATCAAGATACGCAGTATTTT
TRBD1 | TRBJ1-1 | TRBV19 | many | CASSITGDTEAFF | TGTGCCAGCAGTATAACAGGGGACACTGAAGCTTTCTTT
- | TRBJ1-4 | TRBV18 | few | CASSPGPQANEKLFF | TGTGCCAGCTCACCGGGACCGCAGGCGAATGAAAAACTGTTTTTT
- | TRBJ2-5 | TRBV12-3/TRBV12-4 | few | CASTDVRGHETQYF | TGTGCCAGCACCGATGTCCGGGGGCACGAGACCCAGTACTTC
- | TRBJ2-5 | TRBV2 | many | CASSDDGFETQYF | TGTGCCAGCAGTGACGATGGCTTTGAGACCCAGTACTTC
TRBD1 | TRBJ2-4 | TRBV28 | once | CASSLWTGGNIQYF | TGTGCCAGCAGTTTATGGACAGGGGGAAACATTCAGTACTTC
TRBD1 | TRBJ1-3 | TRBV30 | - | CAWSLGQADTIYF | TGTGCCTGGAGTCTGGGACAGGCGGACACCATATATTTT
- | TRBJ2-1 | TRBV2 | many | CASRWGSVWNEQFF | TGTGCCAGCCGTTGGGGGTCTGTCTGGAATGAGCAGTTCTTC
- | TRBJ2-7 | TRBV27 | few | CASSTLTGPRSSYEQYF | TGTGCCAGCAGCACCCTGACAGGCCCAAGGAGCTCCTACGAGCAGTACTTC
- | TRBJ2-7 | TRBV3-1 | - | CASSPFGTYEQYF | TGTGCCAGCAGCCCCTTTGGGACGTACGAGCAGTACTTC
- | TRBJ2-7 | TRBV28 | few | CASTTRTVFPVEQYF | TGTGCCAGCACCACTAGGACAGTCTTTCCTGTCGAGCAGTACTTC
- | TRBJ2-3 | TRBV9 | - | CASSARGTGTDTQYF | TGTGCCAGCAGCGCCAGGGGAACCGGCACAGATACGCAGTATTTT
- | TRBJ2-1 | TRBV20-1 | - | CSARSGVYNEQFF | TGCAGTGCTAGATCGGGAGTGTACAATGAGCAGTTCTTC
- | TRBJ2-5 | TRBV20-1 | many | CSARDLGALQETQYF | TGCAGTGCTAGAGATTTGGGGGCCCTCCAAGAGACCCAGTACTTC
TRBD1 | TRBJ2-2 | TRBV29-1 | - | CSNHGTGFGFRRTGELFF | TGCAGCAACCATGGGACAGGGTTTGGTTTTCGTCGTACCGGGGAGCTGTTTTTT
- | TRBJ2-3 | TRBV20-1 | few | CSALSAEKTSTDTQYF | TGCAGTGCTTTATCCGCAGAAAAGACTAGCACAGATACGCAGTATTTT